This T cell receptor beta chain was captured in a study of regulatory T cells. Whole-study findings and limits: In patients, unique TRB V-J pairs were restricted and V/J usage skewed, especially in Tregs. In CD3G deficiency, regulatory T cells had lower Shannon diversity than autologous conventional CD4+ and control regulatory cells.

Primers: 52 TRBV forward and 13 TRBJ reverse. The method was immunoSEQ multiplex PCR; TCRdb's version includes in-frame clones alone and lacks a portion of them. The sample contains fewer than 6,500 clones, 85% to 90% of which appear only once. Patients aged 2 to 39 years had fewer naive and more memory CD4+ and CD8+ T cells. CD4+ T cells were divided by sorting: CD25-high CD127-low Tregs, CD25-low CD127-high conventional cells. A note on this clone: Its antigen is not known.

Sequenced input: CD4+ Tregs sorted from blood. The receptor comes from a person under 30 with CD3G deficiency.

CDR3 bases: TGTGCCAGCAGCTTATTCGGGGGGCCCTCCTACAATGAGCAGTTCTTC. This translates into CASSLFGGPSYNEQFF. The V call is TRBV7-9, the J call TRBJ2-1; D is perhaps TRBD2 (7 bases). Per germline, CDR1 SEHNR and CDR2 FQNEAQ (reference sequence). This CDR3 has 16 amino acids. Trimming left V 2 bases short and J 0 bases short, with 11 bases between.